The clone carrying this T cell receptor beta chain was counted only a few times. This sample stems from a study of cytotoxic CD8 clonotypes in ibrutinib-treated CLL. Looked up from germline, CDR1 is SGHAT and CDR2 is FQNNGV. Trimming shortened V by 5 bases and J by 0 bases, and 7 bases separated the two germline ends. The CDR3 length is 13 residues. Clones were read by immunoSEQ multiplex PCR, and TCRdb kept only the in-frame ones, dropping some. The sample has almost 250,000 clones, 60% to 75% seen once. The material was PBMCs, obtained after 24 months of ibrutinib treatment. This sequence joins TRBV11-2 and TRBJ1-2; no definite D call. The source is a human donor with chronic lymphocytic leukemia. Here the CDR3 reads CASSQNPNYGYTF. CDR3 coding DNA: TGTGCCAGCAGCCAGAATCCTAACTATGGCTACACCTTC.